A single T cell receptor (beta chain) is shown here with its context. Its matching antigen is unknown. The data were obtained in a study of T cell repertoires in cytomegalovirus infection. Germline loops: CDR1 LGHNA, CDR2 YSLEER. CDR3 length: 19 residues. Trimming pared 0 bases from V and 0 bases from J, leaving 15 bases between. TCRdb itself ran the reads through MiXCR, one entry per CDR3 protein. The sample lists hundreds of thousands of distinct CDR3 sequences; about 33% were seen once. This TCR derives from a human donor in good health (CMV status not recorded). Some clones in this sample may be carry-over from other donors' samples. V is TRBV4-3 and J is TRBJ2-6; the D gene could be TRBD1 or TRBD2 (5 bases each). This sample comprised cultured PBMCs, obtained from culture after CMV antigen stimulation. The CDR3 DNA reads TGCGCCAGCAGCCAAGATTATGAGGGACGGTACTCTGGGGCCAACGTCCTGACTTTC. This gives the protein CASSQDYEGRYSGANVLTF.